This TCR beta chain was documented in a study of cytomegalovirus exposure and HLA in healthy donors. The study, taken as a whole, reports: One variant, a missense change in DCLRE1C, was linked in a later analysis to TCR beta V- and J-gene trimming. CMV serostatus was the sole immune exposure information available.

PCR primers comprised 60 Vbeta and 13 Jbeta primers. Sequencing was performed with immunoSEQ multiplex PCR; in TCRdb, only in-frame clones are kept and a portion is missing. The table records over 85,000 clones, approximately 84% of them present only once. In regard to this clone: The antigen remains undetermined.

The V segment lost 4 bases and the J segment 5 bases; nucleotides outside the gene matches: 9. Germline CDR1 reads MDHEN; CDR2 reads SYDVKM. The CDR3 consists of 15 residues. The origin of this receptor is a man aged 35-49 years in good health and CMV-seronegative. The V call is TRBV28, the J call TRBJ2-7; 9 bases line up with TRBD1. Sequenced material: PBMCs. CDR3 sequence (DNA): TGTGCCAGCAGTTCAACCGGGACAGGGTCCCACGAGCAGTACTTC. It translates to CASSSTGTGSHEQYF.